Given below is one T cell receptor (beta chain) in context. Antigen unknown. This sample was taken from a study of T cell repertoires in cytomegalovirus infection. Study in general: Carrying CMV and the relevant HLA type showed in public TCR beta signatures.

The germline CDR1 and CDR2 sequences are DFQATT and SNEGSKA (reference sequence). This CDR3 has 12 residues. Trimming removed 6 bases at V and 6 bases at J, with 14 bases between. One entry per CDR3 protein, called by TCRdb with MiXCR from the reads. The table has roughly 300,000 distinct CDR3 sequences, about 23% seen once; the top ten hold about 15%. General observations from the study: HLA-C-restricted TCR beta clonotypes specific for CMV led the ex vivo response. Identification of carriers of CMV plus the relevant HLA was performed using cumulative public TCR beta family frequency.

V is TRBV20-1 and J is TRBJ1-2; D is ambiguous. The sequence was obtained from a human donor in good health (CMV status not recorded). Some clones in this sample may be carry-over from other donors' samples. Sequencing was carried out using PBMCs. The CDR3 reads CSANSPPHGYTF. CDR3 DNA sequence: TGCAGTGCAAACAGCCCGCCCCATGGCTACACCTTC.